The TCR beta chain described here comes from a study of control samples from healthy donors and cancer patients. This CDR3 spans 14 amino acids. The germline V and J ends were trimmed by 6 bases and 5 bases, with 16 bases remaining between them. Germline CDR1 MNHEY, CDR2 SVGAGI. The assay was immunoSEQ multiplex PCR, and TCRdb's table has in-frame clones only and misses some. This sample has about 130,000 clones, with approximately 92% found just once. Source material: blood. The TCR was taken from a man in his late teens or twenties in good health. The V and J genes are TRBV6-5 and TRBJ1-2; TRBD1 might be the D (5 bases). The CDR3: CASSRSGKVYGYTF. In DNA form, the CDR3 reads TGTGCCAGCAGCCGTTCAGGGAAAGTATATGGCTACACCTTC.